The sequence of this TCR beta chain was determined in a study of T cell changes during pregnancy in multiple sclerosis. Sequenced by immunoSEQ multiplex PCR; TCRdb stores in-frame clones only, minus some. The top ten hold 0.89% of the sample, which has tens of thousands of clones, 90% to 97% seen once. With 1 base clipped from V and 6 bases from J, the junction kept 2 bases outside the gene matches. The CDR3 totals 15 residues. The germline gives CDR1 LGHNA, CDR2 YNFKEQ. This rearrangement joins TRBV4-2 to TRBJ2-1; 11 nucleotides line up with TRBD2. This specimen was peripheral blood, taken in the second trimester of pregnancy. The TCR originated in a female donor with multiple sclerosis, enrolled in a pregnancy study. For the CDR3, the DNA is TGTGCCAGCAGCCAAGTTAGCGGGGGGGCCAATGAGCAGTTCTTC. Translation gives CASSQVSGGANEQFF.